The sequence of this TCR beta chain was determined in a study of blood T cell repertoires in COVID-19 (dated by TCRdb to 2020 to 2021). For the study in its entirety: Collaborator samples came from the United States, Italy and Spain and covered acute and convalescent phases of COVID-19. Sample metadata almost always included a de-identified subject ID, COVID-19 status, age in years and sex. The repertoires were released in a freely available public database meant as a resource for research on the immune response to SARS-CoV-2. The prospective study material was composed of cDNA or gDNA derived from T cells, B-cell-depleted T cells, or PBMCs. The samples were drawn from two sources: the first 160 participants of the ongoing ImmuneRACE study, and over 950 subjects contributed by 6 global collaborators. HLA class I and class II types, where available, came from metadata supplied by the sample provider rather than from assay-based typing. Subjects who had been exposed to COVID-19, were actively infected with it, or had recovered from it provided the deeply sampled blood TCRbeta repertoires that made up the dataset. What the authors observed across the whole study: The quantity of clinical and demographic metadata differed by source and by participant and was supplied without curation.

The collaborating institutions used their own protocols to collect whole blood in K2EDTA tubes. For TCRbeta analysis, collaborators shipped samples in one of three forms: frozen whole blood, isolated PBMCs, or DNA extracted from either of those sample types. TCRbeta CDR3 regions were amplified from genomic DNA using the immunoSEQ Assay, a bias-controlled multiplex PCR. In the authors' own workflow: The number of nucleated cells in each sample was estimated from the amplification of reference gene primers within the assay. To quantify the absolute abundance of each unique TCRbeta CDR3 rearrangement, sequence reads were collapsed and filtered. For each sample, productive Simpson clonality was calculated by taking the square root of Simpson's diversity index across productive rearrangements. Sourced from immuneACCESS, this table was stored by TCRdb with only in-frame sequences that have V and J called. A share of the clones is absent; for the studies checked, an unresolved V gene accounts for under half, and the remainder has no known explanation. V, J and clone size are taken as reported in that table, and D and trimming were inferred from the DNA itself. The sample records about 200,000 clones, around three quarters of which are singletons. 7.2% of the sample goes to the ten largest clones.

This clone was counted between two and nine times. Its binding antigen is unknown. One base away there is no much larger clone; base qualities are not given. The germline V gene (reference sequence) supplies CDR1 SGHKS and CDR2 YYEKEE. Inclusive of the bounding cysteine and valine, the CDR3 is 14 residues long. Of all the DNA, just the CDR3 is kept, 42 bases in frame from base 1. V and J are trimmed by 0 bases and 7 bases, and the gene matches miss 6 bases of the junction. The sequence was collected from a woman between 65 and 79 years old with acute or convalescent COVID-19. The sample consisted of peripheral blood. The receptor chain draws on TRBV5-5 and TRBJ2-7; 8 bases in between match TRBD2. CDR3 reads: CASSLANSGVEQYV. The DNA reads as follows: TGTGCCAGCAGCTTGGCTAATAGCGGGGTTGAGCAGTACGTC.